This entry lists 4 T cell receptor beta chains sequenced from one sample in a study of blood T cell repertoires in COVID-19 (dated by TCRdb to 2020 to 2022). Library construction relied on the immunoSEQ multiplex PCR assay. In TCRdb, the immuneACCESS table is reduced to in-frame sequences with V and J assigned. These tables do not hold every clone; where another copy was compared, an unresolved V gene accounts for under half, and the others remain unexplained. The sample profile shows about 200,000 clones; roughly 85% of them were found once. The ten largest clones capture 20% to 25% of the sample. The sequencing input was peripheral blood. The receptor set was obtained from a man aged 60 to 69 with active or convalescent COVID-19.

This chain uses TRBV4-2 with TRBJ2-3; TRBD2 agrees at 7 bases. The CDR3 covers 15 residues. The V segment lost 4 bases and the J segment 5 bases; nucleotides outside the gene matches: 9. Germline CDR1 reads LGHNA; CDR2 reads YNFKEQ. This chain's CDR3 is CASSPAGGGGDTQYF. CDR3 coding DNA: TGTGCCAGCAGCCCCGCAGGCGGGGGAGGAGATACGCAGTATTTT.

V gene TRBV5-1 combines with J gene TRBJ2-7; TRBD1 aligns across 7 bases. The trim removed 4 bases at V and 2 bases at J, leaving 6 bases unmatched. CDR3 size: 14 residues. The germline CDR1 and CDR2 sequences are SGHRS and YFSETQ. The CDR3 DNA follows: TGCGCCAGCAGCCCAGCGACAGGGCCCTACGAGCAGTACTTC. It codes for CASSPATGPYEQYF.

Details on this clone: One end of the junction varies from germline; a read error may be responsible. The V and J genes are TRBV30 and TRBJ1-2; a possible D gene is TRBD1 (6 bases). The CDR3 loop spans 15 amino acids. Per the germline V gene, CDR1 is GTSNPN and CDR2 is SVGIG (reference sequence). The CDR3 DNA reads TGTGCCTGGAGTCCGGACAGAACAACCACTCCCCACCGCCCCTTC. Its translation: CAWSPDRTTTPHRPF.

CDR3 region: CASSLQVLSYNEQFF. CDR3 sequence (DNA): TGTGCCAGCAGCCTACAGGTTCTCTCCTACAATGAGCAGTTCTTC. The genes are TRBV7-2 and TRBJ2-1; D may be TRBD1 (5 bases). V dropped 5 bases and J dropped 0 bases, with 11 bases sitting between them. Germline CDR1 reads SGHTA; CDR2 reads FQGNSA. The CDR3 spans 15 residues.